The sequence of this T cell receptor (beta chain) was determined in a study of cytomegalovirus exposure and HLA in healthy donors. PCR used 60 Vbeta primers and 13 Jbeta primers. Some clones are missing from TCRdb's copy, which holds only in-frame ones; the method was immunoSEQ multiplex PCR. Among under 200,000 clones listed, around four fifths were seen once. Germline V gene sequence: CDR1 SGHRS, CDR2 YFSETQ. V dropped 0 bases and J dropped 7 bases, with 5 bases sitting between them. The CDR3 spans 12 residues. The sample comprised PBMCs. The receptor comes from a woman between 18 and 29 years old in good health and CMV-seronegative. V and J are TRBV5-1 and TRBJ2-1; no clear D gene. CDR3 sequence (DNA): TGCGCCAGCAGCTTGGACACGAATGAGCAGTTCTTC. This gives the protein CASSLDTNEQFF.